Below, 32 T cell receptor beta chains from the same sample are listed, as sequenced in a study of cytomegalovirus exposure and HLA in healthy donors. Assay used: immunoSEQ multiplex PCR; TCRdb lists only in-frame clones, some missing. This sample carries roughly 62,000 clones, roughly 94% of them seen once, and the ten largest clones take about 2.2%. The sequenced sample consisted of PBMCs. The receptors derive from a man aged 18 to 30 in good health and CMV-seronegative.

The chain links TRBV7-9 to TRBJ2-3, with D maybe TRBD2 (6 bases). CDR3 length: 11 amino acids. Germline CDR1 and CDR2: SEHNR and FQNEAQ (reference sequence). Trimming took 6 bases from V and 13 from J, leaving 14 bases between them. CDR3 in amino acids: CASSSRDSKYF. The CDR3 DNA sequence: TGTGCCAGCAGTTCGCGGGACTCAAAGTATTTT. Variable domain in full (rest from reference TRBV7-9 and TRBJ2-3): DTGVSQNPRHKITKRGQNVTFRCDPISEHNRLYWYRQTLGQGPEFLTYFQNEAQLEKSRLLSDRFSAERPKGSFSTLEIQRTEQGDSAMYLCASSSRDSKYFGPGTRLTVL.

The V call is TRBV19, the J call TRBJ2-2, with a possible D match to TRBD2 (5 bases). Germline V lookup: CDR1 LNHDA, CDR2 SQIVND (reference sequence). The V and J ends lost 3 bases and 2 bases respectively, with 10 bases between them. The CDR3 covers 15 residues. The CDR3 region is CASSIGGLNTGELFF. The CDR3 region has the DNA TGTGCCAGTAGTATTGGCGGACTTAACACCGGGGAGCTGTTTTTT.

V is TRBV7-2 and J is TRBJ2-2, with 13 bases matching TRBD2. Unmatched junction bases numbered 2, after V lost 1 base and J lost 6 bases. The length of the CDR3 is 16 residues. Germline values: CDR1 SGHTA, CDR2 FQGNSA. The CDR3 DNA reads TGTGCCAGCAGCTTAGGGGGGACTAGCGGGGCCGGGGAGCTGTTTTTT. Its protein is CASSLGGTSGAGELFF.

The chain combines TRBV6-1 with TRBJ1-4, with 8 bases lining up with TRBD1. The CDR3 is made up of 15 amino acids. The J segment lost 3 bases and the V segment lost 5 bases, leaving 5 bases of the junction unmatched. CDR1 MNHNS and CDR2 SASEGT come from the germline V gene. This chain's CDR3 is CASSKGQGSNEKLFF. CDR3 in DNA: TGTGCCAGCAGTAAAGGACAGGGCTCTAATGAAAAACTGTTTTTT.

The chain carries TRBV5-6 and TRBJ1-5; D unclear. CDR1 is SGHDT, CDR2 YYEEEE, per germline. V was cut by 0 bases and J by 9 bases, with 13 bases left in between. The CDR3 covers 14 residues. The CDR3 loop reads CASSLGRLDGPQHF. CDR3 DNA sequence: TGTGCCAGCAGCTTGGGCAGGTTAGATGGGCCCCAGCATTTT. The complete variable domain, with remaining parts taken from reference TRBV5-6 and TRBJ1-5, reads DAGVTQSPTHLIKTRGQQVTLRCSPKSGHDTVSWYQQALGQGPQFIFQYYEEEERQRGNFPDRFSGHQFPNYSSELNVNALLLGDSALYLCASSLGRLDGPQHFGDGTRLSIL.

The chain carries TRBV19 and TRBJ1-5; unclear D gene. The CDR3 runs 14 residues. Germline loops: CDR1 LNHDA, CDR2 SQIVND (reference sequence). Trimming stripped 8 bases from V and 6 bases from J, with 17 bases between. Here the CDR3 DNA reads TGTGCCAGTGAACCGGCCGCTACGGGTCAGCCCCAGCATTTT. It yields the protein CASEPAATGQPQHF.

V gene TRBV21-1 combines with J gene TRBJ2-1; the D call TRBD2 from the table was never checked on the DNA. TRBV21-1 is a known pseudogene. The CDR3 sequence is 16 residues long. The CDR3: CASSKVEGSRCNEQFF. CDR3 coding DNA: TGTGCCAGCAGCAAAGTAGAGGGTTCTCGGTGCAATGAGCAGTTCTTC.

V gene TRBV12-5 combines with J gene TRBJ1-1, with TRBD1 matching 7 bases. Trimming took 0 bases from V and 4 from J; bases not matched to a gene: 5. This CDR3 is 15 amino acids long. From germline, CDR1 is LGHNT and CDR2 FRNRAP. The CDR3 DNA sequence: TGTGCTAGTGGTTTGGTACGCCGGGACAGCACTGAAGCTTTCTTT. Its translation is CASGLVRRDSTEAFF.

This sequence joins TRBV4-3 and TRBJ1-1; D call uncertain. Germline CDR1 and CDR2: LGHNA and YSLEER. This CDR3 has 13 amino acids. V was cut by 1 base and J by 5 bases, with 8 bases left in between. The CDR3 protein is CASSQGGETEAFF. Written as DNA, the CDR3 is TGCGCCAGCAGCCAAGGCGGGGAAACTGAAGCTTTCTTT.

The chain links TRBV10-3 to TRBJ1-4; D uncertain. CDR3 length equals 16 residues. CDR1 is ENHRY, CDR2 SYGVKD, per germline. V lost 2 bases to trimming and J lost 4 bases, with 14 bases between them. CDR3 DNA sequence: TGTGCCATCAGTGAGCCCCCGGGGAGCCGTAATGAAAAACTGTTTTTT. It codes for CAISEPPGSRNEKLFF.

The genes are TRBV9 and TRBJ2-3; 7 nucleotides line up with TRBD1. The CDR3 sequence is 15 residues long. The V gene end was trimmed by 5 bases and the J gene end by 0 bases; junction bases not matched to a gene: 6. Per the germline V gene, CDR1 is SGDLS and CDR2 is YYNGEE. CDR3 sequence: CASSNRGTSTDTQYF. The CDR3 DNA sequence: TGTGCCAGCAGTAACAGGGGCACTAGCACAGATACGCAGTATTTT.

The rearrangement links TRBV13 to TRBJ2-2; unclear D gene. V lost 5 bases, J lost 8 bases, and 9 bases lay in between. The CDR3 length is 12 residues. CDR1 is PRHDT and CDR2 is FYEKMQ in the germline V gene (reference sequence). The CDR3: CASSPVKGELFF. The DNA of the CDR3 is TGTGCCAGCAGCCCGGTGAAGGGGGAGCTGTTTTTT.

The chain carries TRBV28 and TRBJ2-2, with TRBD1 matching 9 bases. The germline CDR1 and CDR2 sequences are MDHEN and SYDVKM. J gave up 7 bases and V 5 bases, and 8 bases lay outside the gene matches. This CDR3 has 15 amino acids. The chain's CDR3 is CASSPRDRAGGELFF. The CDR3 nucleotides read TGTGCCAGCAGTCCCCGGGACAGGGCCGGCGGGGAGCTGTTTTTT. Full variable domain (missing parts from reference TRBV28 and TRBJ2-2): DVKVTQSSRYLVKRTGEKVFLECVQDMDHENMFWYRQDPGLGLRLIYFSYDVKMKEKGDIPEGYSVSREKKERFSLILESASTNQTSMYLCASSPRDRAGGELFFGEGSRLTVL.

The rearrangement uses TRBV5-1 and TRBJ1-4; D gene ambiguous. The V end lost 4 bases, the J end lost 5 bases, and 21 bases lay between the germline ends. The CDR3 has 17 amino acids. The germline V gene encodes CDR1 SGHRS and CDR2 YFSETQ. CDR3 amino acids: CASSQELRRSQNEKLFF. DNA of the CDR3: TGCGCCAGCAGCCAGGAACTTAGACGGTCCCAAAATGAAAAACTGTTTTTT.

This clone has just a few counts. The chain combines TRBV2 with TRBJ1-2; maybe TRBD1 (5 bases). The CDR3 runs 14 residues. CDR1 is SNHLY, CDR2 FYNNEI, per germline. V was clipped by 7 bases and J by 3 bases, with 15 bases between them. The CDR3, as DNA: TGTGCCAGCACCTTGATCCCGGGGGACTATGGCTACACCTTC. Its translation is CASTLIPGDYGYTF.

CDR3 sequence reads: CASSFRAGETTDTQYF. CDR3 DNA sequence: TGTGCCAGCAGCTTCAGAGCGGGAGAGACCACAGATACGCAGTATTTT. J is TRBJ2-3 and V is TRBV13, with TRBD2 identical over 8 bases. This CDR3 region has 16 residues. Losses at the gene ends were 3 bases for V and 2 bases for J; bases not matched to a gene: 7. Germline V lookup: CDR1 PRHDT, CDR2 FYEKMQ (reference sequence).

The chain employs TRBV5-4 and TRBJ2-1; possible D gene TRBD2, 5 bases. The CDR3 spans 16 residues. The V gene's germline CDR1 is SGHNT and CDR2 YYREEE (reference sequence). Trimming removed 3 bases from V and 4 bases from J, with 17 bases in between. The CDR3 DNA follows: TGTGCCAGCAGCTCGGACTTGATCGGATCTTACAATGAGCAGTTCTTC. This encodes CASSSDLIGSYNEQFF. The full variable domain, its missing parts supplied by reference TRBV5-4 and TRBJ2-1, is ETGVTQSPTHLIKTRGQQVTLRCSSQSGHNTVSWYQQALGQGPQFIFQYYREEENGRGNFPPRFSGLQFPNYSSELNVNALELDDSALYLCASSSDLIGSYNEQFFGPGTRLTVL.

The DNA for the CDR3 is TGTGCCACCAGGGGACAGAGTAATGAAAAACTGTTTTTT. It encodes CATRGQSNEKLFF. J is TRBJ1-4 and V is TRBV11-2; 7 bases map to TRBD1. This CDR3 comprises 13 residues. In germline, CDR1 is SGHAT, CDR2 FQNNGV. Trimming cost V 10 bases and J 4 bases; bases outside gene matches: 6.

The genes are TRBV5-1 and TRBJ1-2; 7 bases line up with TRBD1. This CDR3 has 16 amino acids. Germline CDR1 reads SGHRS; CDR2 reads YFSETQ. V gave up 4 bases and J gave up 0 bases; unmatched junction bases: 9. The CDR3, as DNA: TGCGCCAGCAGCGTCGGGACAGTCGGTTCTAACTATGGCTACACCTTC. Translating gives CASSVGTVGSNYGYTF.

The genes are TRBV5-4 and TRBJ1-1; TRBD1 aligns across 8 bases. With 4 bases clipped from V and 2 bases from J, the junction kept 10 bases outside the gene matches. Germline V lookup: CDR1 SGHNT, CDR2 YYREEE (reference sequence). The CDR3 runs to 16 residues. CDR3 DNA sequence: TGTGCCAGCAGCCCCACTCCGACAGGGGCCAACACTGAAGCTTTCTTT. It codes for CASSPTPTGANTEAFF.

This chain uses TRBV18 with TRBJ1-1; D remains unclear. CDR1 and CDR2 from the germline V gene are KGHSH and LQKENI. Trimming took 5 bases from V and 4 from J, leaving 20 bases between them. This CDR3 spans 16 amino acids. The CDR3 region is CASSGRHPSEGTEAFF. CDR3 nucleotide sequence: TGTGCCAGCTCAGGAAGACACCCATCAGAGGGCACTGAAGCTTTCTTT.

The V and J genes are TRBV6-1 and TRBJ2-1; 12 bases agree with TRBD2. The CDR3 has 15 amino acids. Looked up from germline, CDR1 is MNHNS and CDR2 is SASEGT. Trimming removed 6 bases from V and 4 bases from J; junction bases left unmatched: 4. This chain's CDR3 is CASRGGLAGYNEQFF. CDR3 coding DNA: TGTGCCAGCAGGGGGGGACTAGCGGGTTACAATGAGCAGTTCTTC.

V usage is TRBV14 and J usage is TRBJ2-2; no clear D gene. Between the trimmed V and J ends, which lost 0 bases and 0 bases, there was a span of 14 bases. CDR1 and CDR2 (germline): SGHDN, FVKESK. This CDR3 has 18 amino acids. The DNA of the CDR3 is TGTGCCAGCAGCCAAGATGCGGTTCACAACTCGAACACCGGGGAGCTGTTTTTT. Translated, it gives CASSQDAVHNSNTGELFF.

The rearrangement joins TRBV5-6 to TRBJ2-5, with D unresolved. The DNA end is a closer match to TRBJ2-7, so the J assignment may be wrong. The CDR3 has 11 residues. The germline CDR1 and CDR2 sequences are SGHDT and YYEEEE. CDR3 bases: TGTGCCAGCAGCTTGGTCTACGAGCAGTACTTC. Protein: CASSLVYEQYF.

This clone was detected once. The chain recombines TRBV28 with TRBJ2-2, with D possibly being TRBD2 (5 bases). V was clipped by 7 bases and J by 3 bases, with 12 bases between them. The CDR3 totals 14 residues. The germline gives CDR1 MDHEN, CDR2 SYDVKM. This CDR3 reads CASKMRDYTGELFF. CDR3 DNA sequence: TGTGCCAGCAAAATGAGGGATTACACCGGGGAGCTGTTTTTT.

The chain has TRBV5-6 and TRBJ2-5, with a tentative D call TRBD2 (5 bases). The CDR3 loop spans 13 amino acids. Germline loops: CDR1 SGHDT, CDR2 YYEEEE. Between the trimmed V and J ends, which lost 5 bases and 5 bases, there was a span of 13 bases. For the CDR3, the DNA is TGTGCCAGCAGGCGGAGGCCGGGGGAGACCCAGTACTTC. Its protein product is CASRRRPGETQYF.

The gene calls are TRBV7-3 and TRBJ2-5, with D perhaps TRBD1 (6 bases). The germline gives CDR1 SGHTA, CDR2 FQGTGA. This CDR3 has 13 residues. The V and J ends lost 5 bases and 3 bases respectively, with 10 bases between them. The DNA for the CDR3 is TGTGCCAGCAGCCCCGGACAGAAAGAGACCCAGTACTTC. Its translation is CASSPGQKETQYF.

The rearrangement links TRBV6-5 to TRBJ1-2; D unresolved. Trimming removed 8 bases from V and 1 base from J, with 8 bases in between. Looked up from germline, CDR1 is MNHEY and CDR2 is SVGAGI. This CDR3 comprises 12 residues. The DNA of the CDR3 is TGTGCCAGCCGGCGGTTTAACTATGGCTACACCTTC. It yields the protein CASRRFNYGYTF.

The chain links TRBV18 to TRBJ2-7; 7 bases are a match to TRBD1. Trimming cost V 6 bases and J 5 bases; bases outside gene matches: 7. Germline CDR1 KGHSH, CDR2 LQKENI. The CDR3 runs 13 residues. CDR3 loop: CASSEVQGNEQYF. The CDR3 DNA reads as TGTGCCAGCTCTGAGGTACAGGGGAACGAGCAGTACTTC.

For the CDR3, the DNA is TGCGCCAGCAGCTTGAGAAGTAACTTGAACACTGAAGCTTTCTTT. Protein sequence: CASSLRSNLNTEAFF. The V and J genes are TRBV5-1 and TRBJ1-1; D not certain. Trimming removed 1 base at V and 0 bases at J, with 10 bases between. Germline V gene data show CDR1 as SGHRS and CDR2 as YFSETQ. This CDR3 region has 15 residues.

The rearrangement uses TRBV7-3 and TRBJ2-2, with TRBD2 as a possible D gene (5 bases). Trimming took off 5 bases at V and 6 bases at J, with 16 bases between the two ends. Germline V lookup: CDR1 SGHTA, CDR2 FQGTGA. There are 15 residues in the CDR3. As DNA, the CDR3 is TGTGCCAGCAGCCTTACCCCCATGGAGGCCGGGGAGCTGTTTTTT. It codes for CASSLTPMEAGELFF.

CDR3 region: CASSTGTLNYEQYF. The CDR3 DNA sequence: TGTGCCAGCAGTACCGGGACATTGAACTACGAGCAGTACTTC. V gene TRBV28 combines with J gene TRBJ2-7; D is possibly TRBD1 (6 bases). Germline V CDR1 and CDR2: MDHEN, SYDVKM. The CDR3 has 14 residues. V was clipped by 5 bases and J by 3 bases, with 14 bases between them.